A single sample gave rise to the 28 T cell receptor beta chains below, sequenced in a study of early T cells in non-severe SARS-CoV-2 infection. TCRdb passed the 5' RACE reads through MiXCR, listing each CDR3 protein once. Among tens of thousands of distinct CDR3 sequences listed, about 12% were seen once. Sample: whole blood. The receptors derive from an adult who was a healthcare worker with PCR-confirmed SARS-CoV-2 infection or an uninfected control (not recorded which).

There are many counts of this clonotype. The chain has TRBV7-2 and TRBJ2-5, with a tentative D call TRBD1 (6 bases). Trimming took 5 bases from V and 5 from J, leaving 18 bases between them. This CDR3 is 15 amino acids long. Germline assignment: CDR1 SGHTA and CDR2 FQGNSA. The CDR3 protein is CASSQRTGTRETQYF. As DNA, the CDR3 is TGTGCCAGCAGCCAGCGAACAGGGACCCGGGAGACCCAGTACTTC.

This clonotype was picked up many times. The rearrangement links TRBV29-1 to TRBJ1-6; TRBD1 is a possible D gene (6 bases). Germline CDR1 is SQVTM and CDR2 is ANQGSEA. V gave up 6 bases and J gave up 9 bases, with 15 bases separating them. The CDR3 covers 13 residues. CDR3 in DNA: TGCAGCGTCGGGACAAACCCAGGTTCACCCCTCCACTTT. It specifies CSVGTNPGSPLHF.

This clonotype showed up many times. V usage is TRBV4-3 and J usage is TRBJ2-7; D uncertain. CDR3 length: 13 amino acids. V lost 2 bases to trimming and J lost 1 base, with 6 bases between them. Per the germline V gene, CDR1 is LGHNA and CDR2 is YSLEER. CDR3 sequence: CASSQRVSYEQYF. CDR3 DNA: TGCGCCAGCAGCCAAAGAGTTTCCTACGAGCAGTACTTC.

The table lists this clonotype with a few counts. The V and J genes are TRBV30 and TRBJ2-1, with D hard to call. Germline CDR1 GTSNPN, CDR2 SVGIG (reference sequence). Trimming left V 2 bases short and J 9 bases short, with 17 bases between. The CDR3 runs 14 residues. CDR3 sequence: CAWSIRTYSIEQFF. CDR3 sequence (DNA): TGTGCCTGGAGTATCCGGACGTATAGTATTGAGCAGTTCTTC.

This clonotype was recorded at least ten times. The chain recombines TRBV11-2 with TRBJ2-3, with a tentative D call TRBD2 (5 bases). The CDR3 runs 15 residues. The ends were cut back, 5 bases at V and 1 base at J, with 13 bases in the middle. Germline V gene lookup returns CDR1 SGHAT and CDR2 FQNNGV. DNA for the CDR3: TGTGCCAGCAGCCTGACTACATCGGGCACAGATACGCAGTATTTT. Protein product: CASSLTTSGTDTQYF.

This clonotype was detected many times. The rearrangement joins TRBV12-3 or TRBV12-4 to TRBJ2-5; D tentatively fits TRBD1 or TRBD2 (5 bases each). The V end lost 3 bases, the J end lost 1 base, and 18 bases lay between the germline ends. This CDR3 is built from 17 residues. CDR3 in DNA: TGTGCCAGCAGTTTTACTATTGTGGGGGTGTCCCAAGAGACCCAGTACTTC. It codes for CASSFTIVGVSQETQYF.

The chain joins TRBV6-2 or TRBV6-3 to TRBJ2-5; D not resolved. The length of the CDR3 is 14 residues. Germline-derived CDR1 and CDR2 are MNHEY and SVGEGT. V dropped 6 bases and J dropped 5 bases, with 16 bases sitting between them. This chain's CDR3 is CASSLFTAEETQYF. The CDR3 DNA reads TGTGCCAGCAGCCTCTTTACTGCAGAGGAGACCCAGTACTTC.

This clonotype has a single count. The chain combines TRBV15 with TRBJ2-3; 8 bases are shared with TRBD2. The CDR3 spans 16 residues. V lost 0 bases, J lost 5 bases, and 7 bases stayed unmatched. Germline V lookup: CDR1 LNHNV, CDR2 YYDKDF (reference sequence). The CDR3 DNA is TGTGCCACCAGCAGAGATGCCAGCGGGGGTGAAGATACGCAGTATTTT. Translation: CATSRDASGGEDTQYF. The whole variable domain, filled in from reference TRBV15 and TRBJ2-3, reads DAMVIQNPRYQVTQFGKPVTLSCSQTLNHNVMYWYQQKSSQAPKLLFHYYDKDFNNEADTPDNFQSRRPNTSFCFLDIRSPGLGDTAMYLCATSRDASGGEDTQYFGPGTRLTVL.

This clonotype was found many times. CDR3: CASSWGQLNPYEQYF. The CDR3, as DNA: TGTGCCAGCAGTTGGGGACAGCTAAACCCCTACGAGCAGTACTTC. The gene calls are TRBV6-5 and TRBJ2-7; 7 bases match TRBD1. The junction had 8 bases not matched to a gene; V was cut back by 4 bases and J by 2 bases. This CDR3 is 15 amino acids long. The germline V gene encodes CDR1 MNHEY and CDR2 SVGAGI.

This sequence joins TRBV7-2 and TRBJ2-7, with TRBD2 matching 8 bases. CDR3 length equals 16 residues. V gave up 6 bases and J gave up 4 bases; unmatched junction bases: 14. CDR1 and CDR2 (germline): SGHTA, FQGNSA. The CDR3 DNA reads TGTGCCAGCAGTCCTCTGCGGGGGGCCACCAGGTACGAGCAGTACTTC. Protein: CASSPLRGATRYEQYF.

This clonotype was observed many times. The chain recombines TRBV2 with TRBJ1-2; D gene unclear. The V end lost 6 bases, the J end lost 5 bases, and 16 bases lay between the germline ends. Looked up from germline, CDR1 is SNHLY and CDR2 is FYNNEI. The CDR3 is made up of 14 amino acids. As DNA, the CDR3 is TGTGCCAGCAGCTCTGGTCGGGCTAGTTATGGCTACACCTTC. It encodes CASSSGRASYGYTF. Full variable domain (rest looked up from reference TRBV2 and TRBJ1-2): EPEVTQTPSHQVTQMGQEVILRCVPISNHLYFYWYRQILGQKVEFLVSFYNNEISEKSEIFDDQFSVERPDGSNFTLKIRSTKLEDSAMYFCASSSGRASYGYTFGSGTRLTVV.

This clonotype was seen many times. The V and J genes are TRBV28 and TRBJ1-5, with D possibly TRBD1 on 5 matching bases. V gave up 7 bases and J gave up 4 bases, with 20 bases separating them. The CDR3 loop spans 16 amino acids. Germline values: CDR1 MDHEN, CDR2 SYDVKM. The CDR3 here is CASTSSGTIRNQPQHF. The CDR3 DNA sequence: TGTGCCAGCACCTCTTCCGGGACGATTAGGAATCAGCCCCAGCATTTT.

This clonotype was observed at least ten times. CDR3 DNA: TGCAGCGTCATCAGGGGGCGGGATACGCAGTATTTT. Protein product: CSVIRGRDTQYF. The V and J genes are TRBV29-1 and TRBJ2-3; 8 nucleotides line up with TRBD1. CDR1 is SQVTM and CDR2 is ANQGSEA in the germline V gene. The CDR3 loop spans 12 amino acids. J lost 6 bases, V lost 6 bases, and 5 bases had no gene match.

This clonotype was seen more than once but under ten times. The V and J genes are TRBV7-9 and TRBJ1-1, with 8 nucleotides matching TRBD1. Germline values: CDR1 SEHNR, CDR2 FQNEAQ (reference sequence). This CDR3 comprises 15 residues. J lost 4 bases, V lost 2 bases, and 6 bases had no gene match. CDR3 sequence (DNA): TGTGCCAGCAGCTTACCCGGACAGGGTAGCACTGAAGCTTTCTTT. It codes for CASSLPGQGSTEAFF.

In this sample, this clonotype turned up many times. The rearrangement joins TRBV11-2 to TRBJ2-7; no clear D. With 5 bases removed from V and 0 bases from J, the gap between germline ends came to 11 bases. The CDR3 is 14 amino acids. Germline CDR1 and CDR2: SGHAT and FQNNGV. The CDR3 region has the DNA TGTGCCAGCAGCCGCATCGGACCCTCCTACGAGCAGTACTTC. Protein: CASSRIGPSYEQYF.

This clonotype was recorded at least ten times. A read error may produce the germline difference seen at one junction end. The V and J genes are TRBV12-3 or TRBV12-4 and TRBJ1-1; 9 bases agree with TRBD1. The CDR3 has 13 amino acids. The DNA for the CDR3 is TGTGCCAGCAGTGGGACAGGGAACACTGAAGTTTTCTTT. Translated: CASSGTGNTEVFF.

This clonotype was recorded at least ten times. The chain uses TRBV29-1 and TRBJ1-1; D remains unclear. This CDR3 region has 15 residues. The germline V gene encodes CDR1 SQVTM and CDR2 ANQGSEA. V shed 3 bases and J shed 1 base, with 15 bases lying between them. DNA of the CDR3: TGCAGCGTTGACCCCTCTCGGCCGGGGAACACTGAAGCTTTCTTT. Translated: CSVDPSRPGNTEAFF.

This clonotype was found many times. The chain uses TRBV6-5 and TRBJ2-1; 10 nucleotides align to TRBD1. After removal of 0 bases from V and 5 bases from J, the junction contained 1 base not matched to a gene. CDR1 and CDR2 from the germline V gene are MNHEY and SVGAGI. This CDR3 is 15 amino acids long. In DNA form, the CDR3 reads TGTGCCAGCAGTTACTCTGACAGGGGGCACAATGAGCAGTTCTTC. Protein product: CASSYSDRGHNEQFF.

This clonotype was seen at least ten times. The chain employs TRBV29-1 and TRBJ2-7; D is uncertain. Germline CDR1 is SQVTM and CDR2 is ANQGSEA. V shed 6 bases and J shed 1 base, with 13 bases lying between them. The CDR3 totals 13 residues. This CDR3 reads CSVLRRSSYEQYF. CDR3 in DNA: TGCAGCGTCCTAAGGCGGTCTTCCTACGAGCAGTACTTC.

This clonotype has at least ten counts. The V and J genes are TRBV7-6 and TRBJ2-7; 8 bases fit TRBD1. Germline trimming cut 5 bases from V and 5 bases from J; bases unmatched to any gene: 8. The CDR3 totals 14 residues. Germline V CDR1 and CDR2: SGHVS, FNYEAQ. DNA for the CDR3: TGTGCCAGCAGCCTCCGCGGACAGGGCCACGAGCAGTACTTC. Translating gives CASSLRGQGHEQYF.

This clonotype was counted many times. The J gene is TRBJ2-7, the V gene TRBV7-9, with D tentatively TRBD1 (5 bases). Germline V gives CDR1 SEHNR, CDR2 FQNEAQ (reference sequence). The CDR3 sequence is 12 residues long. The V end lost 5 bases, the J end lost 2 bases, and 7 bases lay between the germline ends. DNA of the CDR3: TGTGCCAGCAGCCAGACAGCCTACGAGCAGTACTTC. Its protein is CASSQTAYEQYF.

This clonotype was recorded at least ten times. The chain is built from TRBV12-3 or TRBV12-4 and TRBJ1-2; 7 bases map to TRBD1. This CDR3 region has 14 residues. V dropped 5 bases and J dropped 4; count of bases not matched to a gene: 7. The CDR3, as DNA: TGTGCCAGCAGTCGGAGCGACAGGGCCTATGGCTACACCTTC. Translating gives CASSRSDRAYGYTF.

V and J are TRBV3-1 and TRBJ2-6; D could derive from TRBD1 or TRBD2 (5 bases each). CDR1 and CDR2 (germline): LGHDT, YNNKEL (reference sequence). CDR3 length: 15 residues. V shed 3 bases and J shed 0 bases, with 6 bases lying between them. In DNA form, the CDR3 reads TGTGCCAGCAGCCATGGGGGCTCTGGGGCCAACGTCCTGACTTTC. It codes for CASSHGGSGANVLTF.

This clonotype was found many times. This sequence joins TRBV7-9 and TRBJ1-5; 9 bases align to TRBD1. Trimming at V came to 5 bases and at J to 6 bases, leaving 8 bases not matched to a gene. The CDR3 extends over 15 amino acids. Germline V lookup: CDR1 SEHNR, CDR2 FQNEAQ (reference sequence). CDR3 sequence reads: CASSQGTGQSQPQHF. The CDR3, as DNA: TGTGCCAGCAGCCAAGGGACAGGGCAAAGTCAGCCCCAGCATTTT.

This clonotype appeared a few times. CDR3 amino acids: CASSVDEGGTEAFF. CDR3 DNA: TGTGCCAGCAGCGTAGACGAGGGAGGCACTGAAGCTTTCTTT. V and J are TRBV9 and TRBJ1-1; D gene unclear. Trimming cost V 0 bases and J 4 bases, with 10 bases left between them. CDR3 length: 14 amino acids. The germline CDR1 and CDR2 sequences are SGDLS and YYNGEE.

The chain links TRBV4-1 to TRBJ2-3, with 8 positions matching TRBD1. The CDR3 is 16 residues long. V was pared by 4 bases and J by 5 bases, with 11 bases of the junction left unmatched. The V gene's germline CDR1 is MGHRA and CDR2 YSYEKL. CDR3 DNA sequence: TGCGCCAGCAGCCCTTGGTGGACAGGGAAGGGAGATACGCAGTATTTT. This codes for CASSPWWTGKGDTQYF.

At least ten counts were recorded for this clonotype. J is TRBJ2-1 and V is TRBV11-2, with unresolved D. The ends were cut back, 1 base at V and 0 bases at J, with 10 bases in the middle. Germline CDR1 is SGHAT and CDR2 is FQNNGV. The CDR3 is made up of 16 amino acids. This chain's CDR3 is CASSLVGRYSYNEQFF. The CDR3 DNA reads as TGTGCCAGCAGCTTAGTCGGCCGGTACTCCTACAATGAGCAGTTCTTC.

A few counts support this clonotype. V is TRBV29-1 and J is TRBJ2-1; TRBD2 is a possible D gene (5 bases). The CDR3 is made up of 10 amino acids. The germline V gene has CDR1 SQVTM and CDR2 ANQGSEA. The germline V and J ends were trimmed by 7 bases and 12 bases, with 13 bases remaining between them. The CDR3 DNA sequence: TGCAGCGCGACGGGGATCCGGCAGTTCTTC. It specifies CSATGIRQFF.